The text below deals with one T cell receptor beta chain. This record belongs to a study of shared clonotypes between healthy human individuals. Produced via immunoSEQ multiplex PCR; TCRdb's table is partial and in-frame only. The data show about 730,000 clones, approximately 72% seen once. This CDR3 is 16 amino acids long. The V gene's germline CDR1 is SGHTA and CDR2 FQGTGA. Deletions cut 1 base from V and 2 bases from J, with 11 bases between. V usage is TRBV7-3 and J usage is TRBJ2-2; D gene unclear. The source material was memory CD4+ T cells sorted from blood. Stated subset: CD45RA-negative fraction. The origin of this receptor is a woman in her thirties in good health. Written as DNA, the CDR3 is TGTGCCAGCAGCTTAAGAGGTGACTTCAACACCGGGGAGCTGTTTTTT. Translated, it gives CASSLRGDFNTGELFF.